This TCR beta chain was identified during a study of shared clonotypes between healthy human individuals. Study-level information: Donor ages ranged 18 to 49 years: a couple of women, a few men.

V lost 5 bases, J lost 0 bases, and 15 bases lay in between. The CDR3 has 16 amino acids. The germline V gene encodes CDR1 SGHTA and CDR2 FQGNSA. An assay was performed, and its level was deep. This table comes from immunoSEQ multiplex PCR, and its TCRdb copy is limited to in-frame clones, with some not included. Among about 2.3 million clones listed, roughly 93% were seen once. General observations from the study: Deeper or shallower sequencing was expected to change how clonotypes are shared among donors. A limitation of the genetic and exposure-history diversity represented arose from few donors.

In the case of this clone: Its antigen is unknown.

The sequencing sample was made of naive CD4+ T cells from PBMCs. The subset here: CD45RA+ positively selected. This sequence joins TRBV7-2 and TRBJ2-3; D call uncertain. The TCR comes from a man in his late teens or twenties in good health. Some clones in this sample may be carry-over from other donors' samples. CDR3 in amino acids: CASSPWVAPSTDTQYF. For the CDR3, the DNA is TGTGCCAGCAGCCCCTGGGTCGCCCCAAGCACAGATACGCAGTATTTT.